The rows below give T cell receptor beta chains drawn from one sample of a study of OX40 agonist ivuxolimab in advanced cancers. The assay was immunoSEQ multiplex PCR, and TCRdb's table has in-frame clones only and misses some. Found here are roughly 75,000 clones, more than 80% of them singletons; the top ten hold 2.5% to 3%. The sample consisted of CD4+ or CD8+ T cells sorted from blood, taken in a trial of the OX40 agonist ivuxolimab. The receptors originated from an adult with an advanced solid tumor such as melanoma, head and neck, liver or kidney cancer. Each CDR3 is given with its conserved first and last residue. D genes are given only for firm matches. The size field is filled for only some rows; it gives once, few, many or a size class.

v_gene: TRBV4-3
j_gene: TRBJ2-3
abundance: -
d_gene: -
CDR3nt: TGCGCCAGCAGCCGGGATAGGGGTACGCAGTATTTT
CDR3aa: CASSRDRGTQYF

v_gene: TRBV5-6
j_gene: TRBJ2-1
abundance: once
d_gene: -
CDR3nt: TGTGCCAGCAGCTTCAACAGGAATGAGCAGTTCTTC
CDR3aa: CASSFNRNEQFF

v_gene: TRBV27
j_gene: TRBJ1-5
abundance: once
d_gene: -
CDR3nt: TGTGCCAGCAGTTTCGGGGGCTCTCAGCCCCAGCATTTT
CDR3aa: CASSFGGSQPQHF

v_gene: TRBV7-9
j_gene: TRBJ2-5
abundance: -
d_gene: -
CDR3nt: TGTGCCAGCAGCTTAGCTACAGGGTGGGAGACCCAGTACTTC
CDR3aa: CASSLATGWETQYF

v_gene: TRBV6-5
j_gene: TRBJ1-1
abundance: -
d_gene: -
CDR3nt: TGTGCCAGCAGTCGTAGTGTGAACACTGAAGCTTTCTTT
CDR3aa: CASSRSVNTEAFF

v_gene: TRBV10-3
j_gene: TRBJ2-7
abundance: -
d_gene: -
CDR3nt: TGTGCCATCAGTGAGTCAGTTTCCGGCCAGGGCTACGAGCAGTACTTC
CDR3aa: CAISESVSGQGYEQYF

v_gene: TRBV7-3
j_gene: TRBJ2-2
abundance: once
d_gene: TRBD2
CDR3nt: TGTGCCAGCAGCCCACTGGGAGGGGACACCGGGGAGCTGTTTTTT
CDR3aa: CASSPLGGDTGELFF

v_gene: TRBV4-2
j_gene: TRBJ2-2
abundance: once
d_gene: TRBD2
CDR3nt: TGTGCCAGCAGCTTGGGGACTAGCGGTTCGAACACCGGGGAGCTGTTTTTT
CDR3aa: CASSLGTSGSNTGELFF

v_gene: TRBV6-1
j_gene: TRBJ2-7
abundance: -
d_gene: -
CDR3nt: TGTGCCAGCAGCCCGGGACCCGCGCAGTACTTC
CDR3aa: CASSPGPAQYF

v_gene: TRBV5-1
j_gene: TRBJ2-3
abundance: -
d_gene: -
CDR3nt: TGCGCCAGCAGCTTGTCCGGGGGAAGCACAGATACGCAGTATTTT
CDR3aa: CASSLSGGSTDTQYF

v_gene: TRBV6-5
j_gene: TRBJ2-7
abundance: -
d_gene: -
CDR3nt: TGTGCCAGCAGTTACTCGAGTGACGGTGTCTCCTACGAGCAGTACTTC
CDR3aa: CASSYSSDGVSYEQYF

v_gene: TRBV5-1
j_gene: TRBJ1-4
abundance: -
d_gene: -
CDR3nt: TGCGCCAGCAGCTTGGAATTGGGGGTCGAAAAACTGTTTTTT
CDR3aa: CASSLELGVEKLFF

v_gene: TRBV5-1
j_gene: TRBJ2-5
abundance: -
d_gene: -
CDR3nt: TGCGCCAGCAGCCCGGGACCCGAAGAGACCCAGTACTTC
CDR3aa: CASSPGPEETQYF

v_gene: TRBV7-9
j_gene: TRBJ1-3
abundance: -
d_gene: -
CDR3nt: TGTGCCAGCAGCTTACAGTTTGCAGGACTAAACACCATATATTTT
CDR3aa: CASSLQFAGLNTIYF